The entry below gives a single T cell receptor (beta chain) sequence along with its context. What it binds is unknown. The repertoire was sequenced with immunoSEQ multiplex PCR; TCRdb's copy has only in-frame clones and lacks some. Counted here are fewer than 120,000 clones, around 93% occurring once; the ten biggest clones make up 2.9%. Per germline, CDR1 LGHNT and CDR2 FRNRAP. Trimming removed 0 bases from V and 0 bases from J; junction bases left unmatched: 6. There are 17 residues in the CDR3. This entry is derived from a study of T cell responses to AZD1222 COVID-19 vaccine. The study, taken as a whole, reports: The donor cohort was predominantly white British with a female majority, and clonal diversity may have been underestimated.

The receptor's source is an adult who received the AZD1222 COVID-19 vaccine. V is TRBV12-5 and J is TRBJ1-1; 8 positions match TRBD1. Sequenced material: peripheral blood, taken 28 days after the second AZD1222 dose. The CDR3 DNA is TGTGCTAGTGGTTTGGTACACGGGACAGGTGTGAACACTGAAGCTTTCTTT. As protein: CASGLVHGTGVNTEAFF.